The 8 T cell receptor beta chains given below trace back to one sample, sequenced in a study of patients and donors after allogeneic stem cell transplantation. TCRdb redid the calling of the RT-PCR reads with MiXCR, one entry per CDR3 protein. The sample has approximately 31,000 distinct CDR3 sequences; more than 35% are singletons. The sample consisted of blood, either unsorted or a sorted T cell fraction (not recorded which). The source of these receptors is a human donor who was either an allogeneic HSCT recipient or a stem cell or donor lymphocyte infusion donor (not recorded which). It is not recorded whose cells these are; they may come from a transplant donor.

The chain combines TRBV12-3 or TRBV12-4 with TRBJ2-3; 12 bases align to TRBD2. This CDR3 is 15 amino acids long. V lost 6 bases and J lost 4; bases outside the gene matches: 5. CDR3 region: CASRRLAGAPDTQYF. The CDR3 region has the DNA TGTGCCAGCAGACGACTAGCGGGAGCTCCAGATACGCAGTATTTT.

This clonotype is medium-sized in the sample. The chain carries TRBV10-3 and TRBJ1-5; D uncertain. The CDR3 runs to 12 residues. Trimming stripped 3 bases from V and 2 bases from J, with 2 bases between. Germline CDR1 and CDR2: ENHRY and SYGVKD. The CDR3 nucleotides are TGTGCCATCAGTGACCGCAATCAGCCCCAGCATTTT. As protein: CAISDRNQPQHF.

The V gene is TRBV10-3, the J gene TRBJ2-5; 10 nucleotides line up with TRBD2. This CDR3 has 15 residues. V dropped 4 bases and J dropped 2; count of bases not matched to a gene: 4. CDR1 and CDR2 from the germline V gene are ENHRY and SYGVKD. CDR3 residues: CAISVTSGDQETQYF. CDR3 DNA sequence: TGTGCCATCAGTGTAACTAGCGGGGATCAAGAGACCCAGTACTTC.

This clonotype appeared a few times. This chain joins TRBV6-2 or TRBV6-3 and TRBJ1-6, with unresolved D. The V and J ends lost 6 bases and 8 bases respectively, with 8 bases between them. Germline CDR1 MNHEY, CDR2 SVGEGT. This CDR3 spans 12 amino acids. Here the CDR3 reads CASSHRYSPLHF. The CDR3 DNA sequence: TGTGCCAGCAGCCATCGGTATTCACCCCTCCACTTT.

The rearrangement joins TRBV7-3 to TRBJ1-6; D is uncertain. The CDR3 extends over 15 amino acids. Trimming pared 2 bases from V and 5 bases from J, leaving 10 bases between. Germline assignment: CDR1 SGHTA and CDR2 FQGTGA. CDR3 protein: CASSLSPRNNSPLHF. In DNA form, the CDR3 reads TGTGCCAGCAGCTTATCCCCAAGAAATAATTCACCCCTCCACTTT.

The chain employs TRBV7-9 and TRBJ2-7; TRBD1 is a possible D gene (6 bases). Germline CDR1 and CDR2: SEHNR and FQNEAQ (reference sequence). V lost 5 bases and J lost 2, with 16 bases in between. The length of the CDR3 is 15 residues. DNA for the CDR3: TGTGCCAGCAGCATAAGGGCAGGGGAGACCTACGAGCAGTACTTC. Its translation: CASSIRAGETYEQYF.

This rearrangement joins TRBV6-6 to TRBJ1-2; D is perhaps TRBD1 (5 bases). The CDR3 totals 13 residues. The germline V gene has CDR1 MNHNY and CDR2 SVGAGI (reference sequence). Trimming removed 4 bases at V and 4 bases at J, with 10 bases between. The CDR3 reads CASSWQGGYGYTF. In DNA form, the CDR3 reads TGTGCCAGCAGTTGGCAGGGCGGCTATGGCTACACCTTC.

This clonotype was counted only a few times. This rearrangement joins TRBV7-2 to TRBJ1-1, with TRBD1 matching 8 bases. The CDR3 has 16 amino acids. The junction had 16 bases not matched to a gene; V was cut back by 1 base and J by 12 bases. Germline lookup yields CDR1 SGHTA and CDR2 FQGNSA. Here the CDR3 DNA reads TGTGCCAGCAGCTTAGAGGCACCGCGGACAGGGACCAAGACTTTCTTT. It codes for CASSLEAPRTGTKTFF.